The source of this TCR beta chain is a study of graft-versus-host responses after intestinal transplantation. The overall study: Isolated intestinal, liver-intestinal, or multivisceral transplants had been given to the recipients. Following induction with anti-thymocyte globulin, all recipients were given tacrolimus and steroids for about three years. Study conclusions and caveats: Recipient bone marrow held GvH clones, some seen earlier in ileum or blood. Individuals who had graft-donor T cell macrochimerism had allografts that showed high graft-versus-host to host-versus-graft clonal ratios.

Some clones are missing from TCRdb's copy, which holds only in-frame ones; the method was immunoSEQ multiplex PCR. The repertoire includes roughly 45,000 clones, about 95% of them detected once, and about 1.6% sits in the top ten. The CDR3 has 13 amino acids. CDR1 and CDR2 (germline): SGHDN, FVKESK. V was trimmed by 2 bases and J by 5 bases, leaving 9 bases between them. A few counts support this clone. Its antigen is still unknown. The chain uses TRBV14 and TRBJ2-5; D gene ambiguous. The origin of this receptor is a human patient who received an intestinal transplant, so some T cells may come from the graft donor. Sequencing was performed on PBMCs, taken more than 310 days after intestinal transplant. The CDR3 sequence is CASSQPPWETQYF. Written as DNA, the CDR3 is TGTGCCAGCAGCCAACCCCCCTGGGAGACCCAGTACTTC.